The 32 T cell receptor beta chains listed next were all sequenced from one sample in a study of OX40 agonist ivuxolimab in advanced cancers. Sequencing was performed with immunoSEQ multiplex PCR; in TCRdb, only in-frame clones are kept and a portion is missing. The sample records tens of thousands of clones, approximately 90% being singletons. Specimen: CD4+ or CD8+ T cells sorted from blood, collected in a trial of the OX40 agonist ivuxolimab. Receptor source: an adult with an advanced solid tumor such as melanoma, head and neck, liver or kidney cancer.

This clone was seen a single time. Here the CDR3 reads CASSLARTGVRTGELFF. The DNA of the CDR3 is TGTGCCAGCAGCTTGGCCCGGACAGGGGTTCGGACCGGGGAGCTGTTTTTT. J is TRBJ2-2 and V is TRBV5-5, with 9 positions matching TRBD1. The CDR3 length is 17 residues. CDR1 SGHKS and CDR2 YYEKEE come from the germline V gene (reference sequence). With V trimmed by 0 bases and J by 5 bases, 8 bases remained unmatched.

The chain carries TRBV20-1 and TRBJ1-1; D is unresolved. Trimming stripped 6 bases from V and 8 bases from J, with 10 bases between. Per the germline V gene, CDR1 is DFQATT and CDR2 is SNEGSKA (reference sequence). This CDR3 spans 10 amino acids. CDR3 DNA: TGCAGTGCCAATCGAGTCGAAGCTTTCTTT. It codes for CSANRVEAFF.

This clone came up once. The chain employs TRBV15 and TRBJ1-2; tentatively, D is TRBD1 (5 bases). Germline V gene lookup returns CDR1 LNHNV and CDR2 YYDKDF (reference sequence). This CDR3 has 14 amino acids. V dropped 0 bases and J dropped 7 bases, with 12 bases sitting between them. For the CDR3, the DNA is TGTGCCACCAGCAGAGACCCTGGACATCTTGGCTACACCTTC. Translated: CATSRDPGHLGYTF. Drawing the rest from reference TRBV15 and TRBJ1-2, the complete variable domain is DAMVIQNPRYQVTQFGKPVTLSCSQTLNHNVMYWYQQKSSQAPKLLFHYYDKDFNNEADTPDNFQSRRPNTSFCFLDIRSPGLGDTAMYLCATSRDPGHLGYTFGSGTRLTVV.

This chain links TRBV5-5 with TRBJ2-1, with 9 bases identical to TRBD1. The CDR3 runs to 15 residues. The V gene's germline CDR1 is SGHKS and CDR2 YYEKEE (reference sequence). With V trimmed by 3 bases and J by 4 bases, 5 bases remained unmatched. As DNA, the CDR3 is TGTGCCAGCAGCTGGGGACAGGGTATTTACAATGAGCAGTTCTTC. This codes for CASSWGQGIYNEQFF.

This sequence joins TRBV7-2 and TRBJ1-5; D possibly corresponds to TRBD1 (5 bases). The CDR3 is made up of 15 amino acids. CDR1 is SGHTA, CDR2 FQGNSA, per germline. V lost 5 bases to trimming and J lost 2 bases, with 13 bases between them. This CDR3 is CASSPWDYGNQPQHF. DNA of the CDR3: TGTGCCAGCAGCCCCTGGGACTACGGCAATCAGCCCCAGCATTTT.

The V and J genes are TRBV15 and TRBJ2-4, with TRBD2 matching 9 bases. The CDR3 length is 18 residues. With 0 bases clipped from V and 0 bases from J, the junction kept 6 bases outside the gene matches. Germline V gene sequence: CDR1 LNHNV, CDR2 YYDKDF (reference sequence). The CDR3 loop reads CATSRDRRREGAKNIQYF. DNA of the CDR3: TGTGCCACCAGCAGAGATCGACGGCGGGAGGGAGCCAAAAACATTCAGTACTTC.

The J gene is TRBJ2-3, the V gene TRBV19; TRBD1 is a possible D gene (5 bases). In germline, CDR1 is LNHDA, CDR2 SQIVND (reference sequence). V was shortened by 3 bases and J by 0 bases, with 13 bases between the two germline ends. The CDR3 totals 16 residues. DNA of the CDR3: TGTGCCAGTAGTATTAGGGGCGGAACTAGCACAGATACGCAGTATTTT. It is translated as CASSIRGGTSTDTQYF.

This chain connects TRBV5-1 to TRBJ1-2; no definite D call. Germline CDR1 SGHRS, CDR2 YFSETQ. The CDR3 length is 14 residues. Trimming cost V 4 bases and J 4 bases, with 14 bases left between them. DNA for the CDR3: TGCGCCAGCAGCACCTCGGCGGGTAGCTATGGCTACACCTTC. It specifies CASSTSAGSYGYTF.

J is TRBJ1-1 and V is TRBV11-2; 8 bases align to TRBD1. V was clipped by 4 bases and J by 0 bases; unmatched bases: 4. The CDR3 has 15 amino acids. Germline values: CDR1 SGHAT, CDR2 FQNNGV. The CDR3 sequence: CASSSGQGMNTEAFF. CDR3 bases: TGTGCCAGCAGCTCTGGACAGGGAATGAACACTGAAGCTTTCTTT.

This clone occurred once. The genes are TRBV29-1 and TRBJ2-3; D is unclear. The CDR3 spans 16 residues. CDR1 SQVTM and CDR2 ANQGSEA come from the germline V gene. The germline V and J ends were trimmed by 1 base and 0 bases, with 14 bases remaining between them. CDR3 sequence (DNA): TGCAGCGTTGAAGGGGGTGAGGTAGCTAGCACAGATACGCAGTATTTT. This gives the protein CSVEGGEVASTDTQYF.

V is TRBV27 and J is TRBJ1-4; 11 nucleotides align to TRBD1. Trimming at V came to 5 bases and at J to 8 bases, leaving 7 bases not matched to a gene. Germline V gives CDR1 MNHEY, CDR2 SMNVEV (reference sequence). The CDR3 runs 15 residues. Here the CDR3 DNA reads TGTGCCAGCAGTCCCGGGACAGGGGGAAGAGAAAAACTGTTTTTT. Encoded protein: CASSPGTGGREKLFF.

The chain has TRBV6-6 and TRBJ2-7; 12 bases fit TRBD1. The CDR3 spans 16 residues. The J segment lost 0 bases and the V segment lost 6 bases, leaving 6 bases of the junction unmatched. The germline CDR1 and CDR2 sequences are MNHNY and SVGAGI (reference sequence). CDR3 coding DNA: TGTGCCAGCAGGGGACAGGGGGCGATGGGCTCCTACGAGCAGTACTTC. This codes for CASRGQGAMGSYEQYF.

The chain carries TRBV30 and TRBJ1-6; D is undetermined. Deletions cut 4 bases from V and 0 bases from J, with 10 bases between. This CDR3 has 15 residues. Germline V gives CDR1 GTSNPN, CDR2 SVGIG (reference sequence). For the CDR3, the DNA is TGTGCCTGGAATCCGTCGCCCTCCTATAATTCACCCCTCCACTTT. It translates to CAWNPSPSYNSPLHF.

The V call is TRBV28, the J call TRBJ1-2, with 11 bases lining up with TRBD1. The CDR3 length is 14 residues. The germline gives CDR1 MDHEN, CDR2 SYDVKM. The ends lost 10 bases at V and 4 bases at J; junction bases unmatched: 8. CDR3 coding DNA: TGTGCCATCCCAGGGACAGGGGGAATCTATGGCTACACCTTC. Amino acids: CAIPGTGGIYGYTF.

This rearrangement joins TRBV4-2 to TRBJ2-2; tentatively, D is TRBD2 (6 bases). Looked up from germline, CDR1 is LGHNA and CDR2 is YNFKEQ. The CDR3 runs 16 residues. V was shortened by 0 bases and J by 5 bases, with 13 bases between the two germline ends. CDR3 sequence (DNA): TGTGCCAGCAGCCAAGATGGGCAAAGCGGGACCGGGGAGCTGTTTTTT. It yields the protein CASSQDGQSGTGELFF.

The chain is built from TRBV5-1 and TRBJ2-5; 8 bases match TRBD1. The CDR3 totals 14 residues. Germline trimming cut 4 bases from V and 5 bases from J; bases unmatched to any gene: 7. Germline loops: CDR1 SGHRS, CDR2 YFSETQ. The CDR3 coding sequence is TGCGCCAGCAGCACCGGGACAGGTGACGAGACCCAGTACTTC. Translated: CASSTGTGDETQYF.

This clone has just one count. The CDR3 nucleotides read TGCAGCGTTGAAGAGGGCACAGATTACGAGCAGTACTTC. Residues: CSVEEGTDYEQYF. The chain has TRBV29-1 and TRBJ2-7; D gene ambiguous. This CDR3 has 13 residues. V lost 0 bases to trimming and J lost 4 bases, with 10 bases between them. Germline CDR1 reads SQVTM; CDR2 reads ANQGSEA.

V gene TRBV6-5 combines with J gene TRBJ2-7, with D possibly matching TRBD2 (8 bases). Germline V gene data show CDR1 as MNHEY and CDR2 as SVGAGI. CDR3 size: 15 residues. Trimming cost V 7 bases and J 2 bases, with 18 bases left between them. The DNA of the CDR3 is TGTGCCAGCAAGGGGGCCAGCGGGAGTGCCTACGAGCAGTACTTC. The encoded protein is CASKGASGSAYEQYF.

This clone was recorded once. The chain has TRBV5-1 and TRBJ2-2; 9 nucleotides match TRBD2. This CDR3 region has 16 residues. Looked up from germline, CDR1 is SGHRS and CDR2 is YFSETQ. The V segment lost 0 bases and the J segment 5 bases; nucleotides outside the gene matches: 5. CDR3 DNA: TGCGCCAGCAGCTTGGAATTTGCGGGAGGGACCGGGGAGCTGTTTTTT. Its protein product is CASSLEFAGGTGELFF.

This chain links TRBV4-1 with TRBJ2-1; 11 bases fit TRBD2. V was pared by 1 base and J by 3 bases, with 11 bases of the junction left unmatched. Germline CDR1 is MGHRA and CDR2 is YSYEKL. The CDR3 covers 19 residues. In nucleotides, the CDR3 is TGCGCCAGCAGCCAAGCTAGCGGGGGGATCATCCCTAGCTACAATGAGCAGTTCTTC. It codes for CASSQASGGIIPSYNEQFF.

The chain links TRBV19 to TRBJ1-1; a weak D match, TRBD1 (5 bases). The length of the CDR3 is 16 residues. The germline V and J ends were trimmed by 1 base and 2 bases, with 14 bases remaining between them. Germline assignment: CDR1 LNHDA and CDR2 SQIVND (reference sequence). Here the CDR3 DNA reads TGTGCCAGTAGTATAGGGGGTCAGGGCATTAACACTGAAGCTTTCTTT. The encoded protein is CASSIGGQGINTEAFF. Using reference TRBV19 and TRBJ1-1 for the parts outside the CDR3, the full variable domain is DGGITQSPKYLFRKEGQNVTLSCEQNLNHDAMYWYRQDPGQGLRLIYYSQIVNDFQKGDIAEGYSVSREKKESFPLTVTSAQKNPTAFYLCASSIGGQGINTEAFFGQGTRLTVV.

The gene calls are TRBV7-9 and TRBJ1-4, with a tentative D call TRBD1 (5 bases). The CDR3 covers 15 residues. Trimming removed 6 bases at V and 0 bases at J, with 11 bases between. CDR1 is SEHNR, CDR2 FQNEAQ, per germline (reference sequence). Here the CDR3 DNA reads TGTGCCAGCAGGGCTCAGGGAGCAACTAATGAAAAACTGTTTTTT. It is translated as CASRAQGATNEKLFF.

This clone was seen a few times. The CDR3 region is CASTGPPNTEAFF. CDR3 DNA sequence: TGTGCCAGTACTGGGCCGCCGAACACTGAAGCTTTCTTT. The chain recombines TRBV19 with TRBJ1-1; D gene unclear. Trimming shortened V by 7 bases and J by 1 base, and 10 bases separated the two germline ends. This CDR3 has 13 residues. CDR1 and CDR2 (germline): LNHDA, SQIVND (reference sequence).

V usage is TRBV6-5 and J usage is TRBJ2-7; tentative D call: TRBD1 (5 bases). There are 14 residues in the CDR3. Trimming shortened V by 4 bases and J by 2 bases, and 12 bases separated the two germline ends. Per the germline V gene, CDR1 is MNHEY and CDR2 is SVGAGI. Written as DNA, the CDR3 is TGTGCCAGCAGTTCAGGGCCACTTACCTACGAGCAGTACTTC. As protein: CASSSGPLTYEQYF.

A word on this clone: This specimen includes other DNA sequences encoding the same CDR3. J is TRBJ2-3 and V is TRBV11-3; the D gene is possibly TRBD1 (5 bases). Germline assignment: CDR1 SGHNT and CDR2 YENEEA. The CDR3 is 13 amino acids. Trimming took 5 bases from V and 1 from J, leaving 7 bases between them. This CDR3 reads CASSLRGTDTQYF. The DNA for the CDR3 is TGTGCCAGCAGCCTCAGGGGCACAGATACGCAGTATTTT.

V is TRBV30 and J is TRBJ1-4; 8 nucleotides agree with TRBD1. J was trimmed by 5 bases and V by 3 bases; bases with no gene match: 8. CDR1 and CDR2 from the germline V gene are GTSNPN and SVGIG (reference sequence). This CDR3 comprises 15 residues. CDR3 sequence: CAWSYTGGRNEKLFF. The CDR3, as DNA: TGTGCCTGGAGCTATACAGGGGGTCGAAATGAAAAACTGTTTTTT.

As to this clone: At one end the junction does not follow the germline gene, possibly because of a read error. V gene TRBV5-1 combines with J gene TRBJ2-7; 10 bases agree with TRBD2. Germline V gene lookup returns CDR1 SGHRS and CDR2 YFSETQ. This CDR3 spans 14 amino acids. CDR3 sequence: CASSFDGERGGRNF. Written as DNA, the CDR3 is TGCGCCAGCAGCTTCGACGGGGAGCGGGGGGGCCGGAACTTC.

The chain couples TRBV5-1 to TRBJ1-2; D call uncertain. The germline gives CDR1 SGHRS, CDR2 YFSETQ. The V end lost 4 bases, the J end lost 4 bases, and 20 bases lay between the germline ends. The CDR3 has 16 amino acids. The CDR3 coding sequence is TGCGCCAGCAGCCAAGGCTACAGAGCGTTCAGCTATGGCTACACCTTC. It translates to CASSQGYRAFSYGYTF.

The rearrangement uses TRBV5-4 and TRBJ2-3, with 15 positions matching TRBD2. Germline V gives CDR1 SGHNT, CDR2 YYREEE (reference sequence). CDR3 length: 15 residues. The V and J ends lost 4 bases and 7 bases, in that order; junction bases with no gene match: 4. The CDR3 protein is CASSRGLAGGNTQYF. CDR3 DNA: TGTGCCAGCAGCAGGGGACTAGCGGGGGGAAATACGCAGTATTTT.

The genes are TRBV7-3 and TRBJ2-1; D possibly uses TRBD1 or TRBD2 (5 bases each). In germline, CDR1 is SGHTA, CDR2 FQGTGA. This CDR3 is built from 18 residues. Between the trimmed V and J ends, which lost 2 bases and 0 bases, there was a span of 17 bases. This CDR3 reads CASSLGTWYSDSYNEQFF. The DNA for the CDR3 is TGTGCCAGCAGCTTAGGGACCTGGTATAGCGACTCCTACAATGAGCAGTTCTTC.

V and J are TRBV6-5 and TRBJ2-2; no definite D call. This CDR3 comprises 14 residues. The V gene lost 7 bases and the J gene lost 4 bases, with 13 bases spanning the gap. Germline CDR1 reads MNHEY; CDR2 reads SVGAGI. As DNA, the CDR3 is TGTGCCAGCACCCATAGGAAATTCACCGGGGAGCTGTTTTTT. This encodes CASTHRKFTGELFF.

This chain links TRBV7-8 with TRBJ2-7; TRBD1 matches at 9 bases. CDR1 and CDR2 from the germline V gene are SGHVS and FQNEAQ. CDR3 length: 16 amino acids. V trimming: 2 bases; J trimming: 2 bases; junction bases outside the gene matches: 7. CDR3 sequence reads: CASSLLRTGVAYEQYF. In DNA form, the CDR3 reads TGTGCCAGCAGCTTACTGAGGACAGGGGTAGCCTACGAGCAGTACTTC.